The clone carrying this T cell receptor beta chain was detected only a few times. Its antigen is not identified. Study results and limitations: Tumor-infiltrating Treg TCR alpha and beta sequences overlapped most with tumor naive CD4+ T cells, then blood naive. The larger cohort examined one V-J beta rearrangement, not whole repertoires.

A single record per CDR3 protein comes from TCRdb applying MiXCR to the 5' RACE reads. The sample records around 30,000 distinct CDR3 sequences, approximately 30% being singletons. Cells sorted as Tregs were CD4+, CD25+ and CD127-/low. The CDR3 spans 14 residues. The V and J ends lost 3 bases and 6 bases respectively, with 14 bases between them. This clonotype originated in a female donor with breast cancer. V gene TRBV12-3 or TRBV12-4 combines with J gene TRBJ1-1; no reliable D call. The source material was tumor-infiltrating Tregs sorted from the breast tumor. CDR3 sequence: CASSFSFSGPEAFF. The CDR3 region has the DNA TGTGCCAGCAGTTTTAGCTTTTCCGGTCCTGAAGCTTTCTTT.